The clone carrying this T cell receptor (beta chain) was counted at least ten times. V lost 0 bases to trimming and J lost 11 bases; unmatched junction nucleotides: 13. Per the germline V gene, CDR1 is KGHSH and CDR2 is LQKENI. This CDR3 is built from 16 residues. This sample is drawn from a study of T cells in Graves' hyperthyroidism and ophthalmopathy. Regions amplified from RNA transcripts were the TCR beta CDR3 regions. The study used the HTBI primer set for a first-round RT-PCR of the TCR CDR3. Each CDR3 protein gets one entry after TCRdb re-called the multiplex PCR reads with MiXCR. The sample has around 520,000 distinct CDR3 sequences; over 13% are singletons.

J is TRBJ1-2 and V is TRBV18; 9 bases match TRBD1. Sequencing was done on a sample of blood. The receptor was derived from a woman aged 18-30 years with Graves' hyperthyroidism. In DNA form, the CDR3 reads TGTGCCAGCTCACCACCTACCCGGGACAGGGCGCAAGGATACACCTTC. It specifies CASSPPTRDRAQGYTF.